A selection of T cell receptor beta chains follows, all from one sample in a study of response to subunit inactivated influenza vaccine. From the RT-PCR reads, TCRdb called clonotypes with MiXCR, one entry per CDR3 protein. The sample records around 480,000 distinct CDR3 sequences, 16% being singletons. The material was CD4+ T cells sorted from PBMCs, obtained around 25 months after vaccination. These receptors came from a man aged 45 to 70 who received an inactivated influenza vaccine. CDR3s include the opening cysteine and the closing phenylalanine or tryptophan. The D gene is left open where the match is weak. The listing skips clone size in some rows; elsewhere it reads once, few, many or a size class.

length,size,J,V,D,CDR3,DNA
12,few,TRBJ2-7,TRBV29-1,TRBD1,CSVVGQGVEQYF,TGCAGCGTCGTGGGACAGGGGGTCGAGCAGTACTTC
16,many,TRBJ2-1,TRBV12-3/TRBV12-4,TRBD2,CASSLPRGGAYNEQFF,TGTGCCAGCAGTCTTCCTCGTGGGGGGGCCTACAATGAGCAGTTCTTC
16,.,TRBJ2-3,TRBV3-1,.,CASSQDLRGRGDTQYF,TGTGCCAGCAGCCAAGATCTTCGGGGGAGAGGCGATACGCAGTATTTT
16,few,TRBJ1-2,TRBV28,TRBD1,CASSSRGGQGAGGYTF,TGTGCCAGCAGTTCCCGGGGCGGCCAGGGGGCGGGTGGCTACACCTTC
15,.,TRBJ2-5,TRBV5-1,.,CASSLGSPARETQYF,TGCGCCAGCAGCTTGGGTTCCCCGGCGAGAGAGACCCAGTACTTC
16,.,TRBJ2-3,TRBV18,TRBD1,CASSPTNRGNTDTQYF,TGTGCCAGCTCACCGACTAACAGGGGGAACACAGATACGCAGTATTTT
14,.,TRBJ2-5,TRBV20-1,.,CSARAGTSKETQYF,TGCAGTGCTAGAGCCGGGACCTCGAAAGAGACCCAGTACTTC
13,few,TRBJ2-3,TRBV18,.,CASSLQNFDTQYF,TGTGCCAGCTCATTACAGAATTTTGATACGCAGTATTTT
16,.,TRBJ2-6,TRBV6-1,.,CASSLQGTRGANVLTF,TGTGCCAGCAGCCTTCAGGGTACGAGGGGGGCCAACGTCCTGACTTTC
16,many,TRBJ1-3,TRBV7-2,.,CASSPQESLSGNTIYF,TGTGCCAGCAGCCCACAGGAATCCCTCTCTGGAAACACCATATATTTT
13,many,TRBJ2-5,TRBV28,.,CASRPGLQETQYF,TGTGCCAGCAGGCCCGGACTACAAGAGACCCAGTACTTC
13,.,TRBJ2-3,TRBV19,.,CASRGPTADTQYF,TGTGCCAGCCGTGGACCGACAGCAGATACGCAGTATTTT
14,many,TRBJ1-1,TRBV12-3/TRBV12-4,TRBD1,CASSFNPGGTEAFF,TGTGCCAGCAGCTTTAATCCAGGGGGCACTGAAGCTTTCTTT
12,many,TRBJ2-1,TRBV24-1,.,CATSDFYNEQFF,TGTGCCACCAGTGATTTTTACAATGAGCAGTTCTTC
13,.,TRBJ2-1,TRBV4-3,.,CASSQVANHEQFF,TGCGCCAGCAGCCAAGTGGCTAATCATGAGCAGTTCTTC
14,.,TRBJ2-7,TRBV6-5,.,CASSYSRTYYEQYF,TGTGCCAGCAGTTACTCCAGGACGTACTACGAGCAGTACTTC
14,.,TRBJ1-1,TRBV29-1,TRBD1,CSVTRQGTNTEAFF,TGCAGCGTAACGCGACAGGGGACTAACACTGAAGCTTTCTTT
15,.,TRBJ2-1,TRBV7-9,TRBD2,CASSLVASGYNEQFF,TGTGCCAGCAGCTTAGTGGCTAGCGGTTACAATGAGCAGTTCTTC
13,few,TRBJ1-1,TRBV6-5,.,CASSSTPATEAFF,TGTGCCAGCAGTTCGACCCCAGCCACTGAAGCTTTCTTT
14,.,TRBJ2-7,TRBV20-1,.,CSARGTGLSYEQYF,TGCAGTGCTAGAGGTACAGGTCTCTCCTACGAGCAGTACTTC
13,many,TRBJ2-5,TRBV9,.,CASSVGQQETQYF,TGTGCCAGCAGCGTAGGGCAGCAAGAGACCCAGTACTTC
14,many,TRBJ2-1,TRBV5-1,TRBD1,CASSLGDRGNEQFF,TGTGCCAGCAGCTTGGGGGACAGGGGGAATGAGCAGTTCTTC
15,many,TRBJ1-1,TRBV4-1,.,CASSQDRLLNTEAFF,TGCGCCAGCAGCCAAGATCGACTGCTGAACACTGAAGCTTTCTTT
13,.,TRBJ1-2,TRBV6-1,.,CASSPGVTYGYTF,TGTGCCAGCAGTCCAGGGGTAACCTATGGCTACACCTTC
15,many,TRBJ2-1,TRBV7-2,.,CASSLAPQSYNEQFF,TGTGCCAGCAGCTTAGCACCACAGTCCTACAATGAGCAGTTCTTC
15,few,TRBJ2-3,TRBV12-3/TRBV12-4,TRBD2,CASSRRGADTDTQYF,TGTGCCAGCAGTCGGCGGGGGGCCGACACAGATACGCAGTATTTT
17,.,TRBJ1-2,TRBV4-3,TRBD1,CASSQDPGTGRNYGYTF,TGCGCCAGCAGCCAAGATCCAGGGACAGGACGTAACTATGGCTACACCTTC
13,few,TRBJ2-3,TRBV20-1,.,CSANRLVGDTQYF,TGCAGTGCTAACAGACTAGTAGGAGATACGCAGTATTTT
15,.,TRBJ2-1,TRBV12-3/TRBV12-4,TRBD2,CASSQPGGGPNEQFF,TGTGCCAGCAGTCAGCCCGGGGGGGGTCCCAATGAGCAGTTCTTC
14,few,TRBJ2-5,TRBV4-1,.,CASSQAGRTETQYF,TGCGCCAGCAGCCAAGCGGGTCGTACGGAGACCCAGTACTTC
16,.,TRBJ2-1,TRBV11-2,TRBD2,CASSPWGGRVYNEQFF,TGTGCCAGCAGCCCGTGGGGGGGGAGAGTATACAATGAGCAGTTCTTC
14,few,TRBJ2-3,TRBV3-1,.,CASSGRGGTDTQYF,TGTGCCAGCAGCGGGCGGGGCGGCACAGATACGCAGTATTTT
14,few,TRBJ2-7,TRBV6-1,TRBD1,CASSAGQVSYEQYF,TGTGCCAGCAGCGCCGGACAGGTCTCCTACGAGCAGTACTTC
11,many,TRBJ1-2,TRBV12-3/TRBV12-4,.,CASSTAYGYTF,TGTGCCAGCAGTACCGCCTATGGCTACACCTTC
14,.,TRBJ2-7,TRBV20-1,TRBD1,CSAVGQGAGYEQYF,TGCAGTGCCGTAGGGCAGGGGGCGGGCTACGAGCAGTACTTC
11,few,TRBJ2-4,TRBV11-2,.,CASSQTNIQYF,TGTGCCAGCAGCCAGACGAACATTCAGTACTTC
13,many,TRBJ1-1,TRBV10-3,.,CAISESSNTEAFF,TGTGCCATCAGTGAGTCGTCGAACACTGAAGCTTTCTTT
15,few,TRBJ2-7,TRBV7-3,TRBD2,CASSPQGGSNNEQYF,TGTGCCAGCAGCCCCCAGGGCGGGAGTAACAACGAGCAGTACTTC
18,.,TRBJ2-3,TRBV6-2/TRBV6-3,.,CASSYWGIHGGTVDTQYF,TGTGCCAGCAGTTACTGGGGAATACACGGGGGCACAGTTGATACGCAGTATTTT
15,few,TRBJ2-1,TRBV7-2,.,CASSSLGSSYNEQFF,TGTGCCAGCAGCTCGCTGGGGAGTTCCTACAATGAGCAGTTCTTC
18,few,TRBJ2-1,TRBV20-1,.,CSARDTWGGESSYNEQFF,TGCAGTGCTAGAGATACCTGGGGGGGCGAAAGCTCCTACAATGAGCAGTTCTTC
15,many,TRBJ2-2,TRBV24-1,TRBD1,CATSETDRGGGELFF,TGTGCCACCAGTGAGACAGACAGGGGTGGCGGGGAGCTGTTTTTT
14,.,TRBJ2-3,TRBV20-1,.,CSAKSGYYTDTQYF,TGCAGTGCTAAGAGTGGCTATTACACAGATACGCAGTATTTT
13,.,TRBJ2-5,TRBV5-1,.,CASSSRTQETQYF,TGCGCCAGCAGCTCGAGGACGCAAGAGACCCAGTACTTC
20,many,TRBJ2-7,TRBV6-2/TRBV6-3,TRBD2,CASSYQAPSGNYKALYEQYF,TGTGCCAGCAGTTACCAGGCCCCTAGCGGGAATTACAAGGCCCTCTACGAGCAGTACTTC
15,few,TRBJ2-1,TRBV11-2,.,CASSLDPSPYNEQFF,TGTGCCAGCAGCTTAGACCCCAGCCCATACAATGAGCAGTTCTTC
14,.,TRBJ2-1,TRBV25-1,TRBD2,CASSGAGGPNEQFF,TGTGCCAGCAGTGGTGCGGGAGGGCCCAATGAGCAGTTCTTC
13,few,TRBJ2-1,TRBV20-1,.,CSARERARNEQFF,TGCAGTGCTAGAGAGCGGGCCAGGAATGAGCAGTTCTTC
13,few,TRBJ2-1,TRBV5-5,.,CASSLARDNEQFF,TGTGCCAGCAGCTTGGCCAGAGACAATGAGCAGTTCTTC
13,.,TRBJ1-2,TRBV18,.,CASSPPGPGAHTF,TGTGCCAGCTCACCACCGGGCCCTGGGGCCCACACCTTC
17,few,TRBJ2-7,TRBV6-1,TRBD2,CASSPTRRTSGGYEQYF,TGTGCCAGCAGTCCAACAAGGCGGACTAGCGGGGGTTACGAGCAGTACTTC
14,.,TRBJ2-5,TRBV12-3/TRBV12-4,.,CASARGHSGETQYF,TGTGCCAGCGCGAGGGGCCACTCGGGAGAGACCCAGTACTTC
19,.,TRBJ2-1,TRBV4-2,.,CASSRSGILGRGSYNEQFF,TGTGCCAGCAGCCGGTCTGGCATTCTTGGCAGGGGCTCCTACAATGAGCAGTTCTTC
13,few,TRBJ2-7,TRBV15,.,CATSRDTPYEQYF,TGTGCCACCAGCAGAGATACCCCGTACGAGCAGTACTTC